Sequencing of this TCR beta chain was carried out in a study of graft-versus-host responses after intestinal transplantation. About the study: Transplants given to recipients were multivisceral, liver-intestinal, or isolated intestinal. Once they had received anti-thymocyte globulin induction, all recipients took tacrolimus and steroids for two to three years.

The V segment lost 2 bases and the J segment 2 bases; nucleotides outside the gene matches: 12. This CDR3 is 17 amino acids long. The germline CDR1 and CDR2 sequences are MDHEN and SYDVKM. Study-level points and caveats: Some GvH clones appeared in ileal mucosa or blood before recipient bone marrow. High graft-versus-host to host-versus-graft T cell clonal ratios marked allografts of patients with graft-donor macrochimerism.

Assay: immunoSEQ multiplex PCR; the TCRdb copy retains only in-frame clones and omits some. The sample yields tens of thousands of clones, roughly four fifths seen once. With regard to this clone: Its antigen is still unknown.

The sample here was unstimulated CD8+ T cells sorted from spleen or lymph node cells, taken before intestinal transplant. This chain joins TRBV28 and TRBJ2-7; 7 nucleotides align to TRBD2. The receptor was derived from a human donor who received an intestinal transplant. Here the CDR3 DNA reads TGTGCCAGCAGTTTACCGCCTCGGGGGGAGCCGCCCTACGAGCAGTACTTC. Its translation is CASSLPPRGEPPYEQYF.